Sequencing of this T cell receptor beta chain was carried out in a study of identifying expanded T cells in peripheral blood. The study, taken as a whole, reports: Roughly 1.2 clones differed between technical replicates, versus roughly 16 and 20 over time. Clone count variance between roughly 2-week samples rose with total template count.

The CDR3 runs 13 residues. The V gene's germline CDR1 is SGHTA and CDR2 FQGTGA. Germline trimming cut 5 bases from V and 7 bases from J; bases unmatched to any gene: 5. Notes on this clone: Its cognate antigen is unknown.

Collection occurred without any documented infections or immune events in donors. Only in-frame clones appear in the TCRdb table, and some are missing; sequencing was by immunoSEQ multiplex PCR. Here the sample spans about 110,000 clones, roughly nine tenths being singletons. The chain has TRBV7-3 and TRBJ1-1, with 9 bases lining up with TRBD1. The source of this sequence is a person aged 18 to 70 in good health. Sequencing was carried out using blood. The CDR3 nucleotides are TGTGCCAGCAGCCCCTTGGGACAGGGTGAAGCTTTCTTT. Encoded protein: CASSPLGQGEAFF.